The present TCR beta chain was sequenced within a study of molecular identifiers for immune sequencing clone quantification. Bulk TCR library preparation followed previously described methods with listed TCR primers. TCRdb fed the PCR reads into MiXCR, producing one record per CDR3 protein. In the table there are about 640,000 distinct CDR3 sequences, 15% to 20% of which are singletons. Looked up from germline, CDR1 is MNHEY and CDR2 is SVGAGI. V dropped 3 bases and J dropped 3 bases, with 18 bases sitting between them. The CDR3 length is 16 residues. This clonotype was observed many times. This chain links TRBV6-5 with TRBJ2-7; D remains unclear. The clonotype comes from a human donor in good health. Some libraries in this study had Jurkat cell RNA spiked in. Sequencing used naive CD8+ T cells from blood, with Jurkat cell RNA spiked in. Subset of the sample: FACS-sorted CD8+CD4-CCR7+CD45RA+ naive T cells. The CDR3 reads CASSYGSDWGFYEQYF. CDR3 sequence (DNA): TGTGCCAGCAGTTATGGATCAGACTGGGGTTTCTACGAGCAGTACTTC.